These 28 T cell receptor beta chains came from one sample sequenced in a study of blood T cell repertoires in COVID-19 (TCRdb year 2020). Library generation was performed with the immunoSEQ multiplex PCR assay. Here the immuneACCESS table is served through TCRdb, limited to in-frame sequences with V and J called. Missing clones are a known gap in these copies; in checked studies unresolved V genes cover under half, and the rest lacks a known reason. The sample table shows some 200,000 clones, and around 86% are seen once. More than 5.5% of the sample is taken by the ten largest. Sequencing input: peripheral blood. These receptors were collected from a man older than 75 with acute or convalescent COVID-19.

The CDR3 DNA is TGTGCCAGACAGGGGGCAGATAGGACAGATACGCAGTATTTT. Translation gives CARQGADRTDTQYF. The genes are TRBV6-5 and TRBJ2-3; 9 bases are a match to TRBD1. Trimming cost V 9 bases and J 3 bases; bases outside gene matches: 7. Germline V gene lookup returns CDR1 MNHEY and CDR2 SVGAGI. This CDR3 region has 14 residues.

This chain connects TRBV19 to TRBJ2-1; 9 bases match TRBD2. The V and J ends lost 7 bases and 7 bases, in that order; junction bases with no gene match: 11. Looked up from germline, CDR1 is LNHDA and CDR2 is SQIVND (reference sequence). The CDR3 consists of 15 residues. CDR3 sequence reads: CASTRAGLALNEQFF. The CDR3 nucleotides are TGTGCCAGTACTAGGGCCGGACTAGCGCTTAATGAGCAGTTCTTC.

The rearrangement joins TRBV7-2 to TRBJ2-2, with 7 bases aligning to TRBD1. J was trimmed by 8 bases and V by 5 bases; bases with no gene match: 14. The germline V gene has CDR1 SGHTA and CDR2 FQGNSA. The CDR3 runs to 16 residues. In DNA form, the CDR3 reads TGTGCCAGCAGCAGATCCGGGACAGCCTACAAGGGGGAGCTGTTTTTT. Encoded protein: CASSRSGTAYKGELFF.

The rearrangement links TRBV5-1 to TRBJ1-1; TRBD1 matches at 10 bases. The germline V gene encodes CDR1 SGHRS and CDR2 YFSETQ. The V gene end was trimmed by 3 bases and the J gene end by 4 bases; junction bases not matched to a gene: 3. CDR3 length equals 14 residues. The CDR3 is CASSWRTGGTEAFF. The CDR3 DNA follows: TGCGCCAGCAGCTGGCGGACAGGGGGCACTGAAGCTTTCTTT.

The chain links TRBV6-5 to TRBJ1-1, with D possibly TRBD1 on 5 matching bases. V gave up 6 bases and J gave up 6 bases, with 20 bases separating them. The CDR3 is made up of 15 amino acids. Germline CDR1 is MNHEY and CDR2 is SVGAGI. The CDR3 protein is CASSQASNGHAEAFF. The CDR3 bases are TGTGCCAGCAGCCAGGCTAGTAACGGACACGCTGAAGCTTTCTTT.

The chain carries TRBV7-2 and TRBJ2-1; 8 bases are shared with TRBD1. Germline V gives CDR1 SGHTA, CDR2 FQGNSA. CDR3 length equals 14 residues. V trimming: 5 bases; J trimming: 8 bases; junction bases outside the gene matches: 8. The chain's CDR3 is CASSGQGVAYEQFF. The CDR3 bases are TGTGCCAGCAGCGGACAGGGAGTAGCGTATGAGCAGTTCTTC.

The V and J genes are TRBV6-5 and TRBJ2-7, with D uncertain. Germline V CDR1 and CDR2: MNHEY, SVGAGI. CDR3 length equals 14 residues. V was shortened by 6 bases and J by 0 bases, with 12 bases between the two germline ends. The CDR3 region is CASSLIPGSYEQYF. The CDR3 bases are TGTGCCAGCAGCCTGATACCAGGCTCCTACGAGCAGTACTTC.

The chain has TRBV19 and TRBJ1-2, with 8 bases matching TRBD1. Germline loops: CDR1 LNHDA, CDR2 SQIVND (reference sequence). V lost 7 bases to trimming and J lost 6 bases; unmatched junction nucleotides: 10. The CDR3 contains 14 residues. This CDR3 is CASKPGQVADGYTF. DNA of the CDR3: TGTGCCAGTAAACCGGGACAGGTTGCAGATGGCTACACCTTC.

This sequence joins TRBV28 and TRBJ2-3; the D gene is possibly TRBD1 (6 bases). Looked up from germline, CDR1 is MDHEN and CDR2 is SYDVKM. The V and J ends lost 11 bases and 0 bases respectively, with 12 bases between them. This CDR3 is built from 13 residues. CDR3 in amino acids: CAAHRASTDTQYF. CDR3 sequence (DNA): TGTGCCGCCCACAGGGCCAGCACAGATACGCAGTATTTT.

The gene calls are TRBV10-3 and TRBJ2-1; 10 nucleotides line up with TRBD2. Germline loops: CDR1 ENHRY, CDR2 SYGVKD. The V segment lost 2 bases and the J segment 14 bases; nucleotides outside the gene matches: 9. The CDR3 contains 14 residues. The CDR3 protein is CAISETSGNLDEFF. CDR3 nucleotide sequence: TGTGCCATCAGTGAGACTAGCGGGAACCTCGATGAGTTCTTC.

The genes are TRBV19 and TRBJ1-1; no firm D call. CDR3 size: 13 residues. Trimming removed 6 bases at V and 4 bases at J, with 12 bases between. Germline CDR1 is LNHDA and CDR2 is SQIVND (reference sequence). The CDR3 nucleotides are TGTGCCAGTAGCAGGCTCCCCGGCACTGAAGCTTTCTTT. It yields the protein CASSRLPGTEAFF.

V gene TRBV30 combines with J gene TRBJ2-2, with 8 bases identical to TRBD1. The CDR3 runs to 13 residues. Per germline, CDR1 GTSNPN and CDR2 SVGIG (reference sequence). J lost 7 bases, V lost 6 bases, and 7 bases had no gene match. The CDR3 reads CACDWTGIGELFF. The CDR3 DNA follows: TGTGCCTGCGACTGGACAGGGATCGGGGAGCTGTTTTTT. Full variable domain (rest looked up from reference TRBV30 and TRBJ2-2): SQTIHQWPATLVQPVGSPLSLECTVEGTSNPNLYWYRQAAGRGLQLLFYSVGIGQISSEVPQNLSASRPQDRQFILSSKKLLLSDSGFYLCACDWTGIGELFFGEGSRLTVL.

The chain uses TRBV7-9 and TRBJ2-3; 9 bases are a match to TRBD1. The germline gives CDR1 SEHNR, CDR2 FQNEAQ (reference sequence). V shed 1 base, J shed 3 bases, and the junction held 2 bases outside the gene matches. There are 15 residues in the CDR3. CDR3: CASSLGGTGTDTQYF. The CDR3 DNA sequence: TGTGCCAGCAGCTTAGGGGGGACAGGGACAGATACGCAGTATTTT.

The chain employs TRBV3-1 (or the pseudogene TRBV3-2) and TRBJ1-2; maybe TRBD1 (6 bases). Germline values: CDR1 LGHDT, CDR2 YNNKEL (reference sequence). Trimming stripped 0 bases from V and 5 bases from J, with 13 bases between. The CDR3 spans 15 residues. CDR3 in amino acids: CASSQEVGGGYGYTF. CDR3 coding DNA: TGTGCCAGCAGCCAAGAAGTAGGGGGTGGGTATGGCTACACCTTC.

This chain connects TRBV5-1 to TRBJ2-1, with TRBD1 identical over 7 bases. Germline values: CDR1 SGHRS, CDR2 YFSETQ. With V trimmed by 4 bases and J by 4 bases, 8 bases remained unmatched. CDR3 size: 15 residues. Here the CDR3 DNA reads TGCGCCAGCAGCGGGGGACAGAAAGGGTACAATGAGCAGTTCTTC. It is translated as CASSGGQKGYNEQFF.

The rearrangement links TRBV10-3 to TRBJ2-1; D may be TRBD1 (6 bases). Germline-derived CDR1 and CDR2 are ENHRY and SYGVKD. This CDR3 comprises 15 residues. V lost 4 bases and J 5 bases, leaving 15 bases between the germline ends. Here the CDR3 reads CAISGRDNRNNEQFF. The CDR3 nucleotides are TGTGCCATCAGTGGCCGGGACAATAGGAACAATGAGCAGTTCTTC.

This clone showed up just once. This chain connects TRBV5-8 to TRBJ1-5; no firm D call. Germline loops: CDR1 SGHTS, CDR2 YDEGEE. The CDR3 is 15 amino acids. Trimming cost V 0 bases and J 0 bases, with 7 bases left between them. Written as DNA, the CDR3 is TGTGCCAGCAGCTTGGAAGTCAGTAGCAATCAGCCCCAGCATTTT. Translation gives CASSLEVSSNQPQHF.

The rearrangement joins TRBV3-1 (or the pseudogene TRBV3-2) to TRBJ1-1; perhaps TRBD1 as D (5 bases). Trimming removed 3 bases at V and 7 bases at J, with 15 bases between. Germline V gene lookup returns CDR1 LGHDT and CDR2 YNNKEL (reference sequence). This CDR3 has 14 residues. In DNA, the CDR3 is TGTGCCAGCAGCCATGGGCAGGGCAATCTTGAAGCTTTCTTT. Its protein product is CASSHGQGNLEAFF.

The chain carries TRBV7-9 and TRBJ2-1; 14 bases fit TRBD2. The CDR3 runs to 18 residues. Germline CDR1 SEHNR, CDR2 FQNEAQ (reference sequence). J gave up 5 bases and V 0 bases, and 6 bases lay outside the gene matches. CDR3 sequence: CASSLAGLAGAGDNEQFF. In DNA, the CDR3 is TGTGCCAGCAGCTTAGCGGGACTAGCGGGAGCAGGGGACAATGAGCAGTTCTTC.

This clone was observed a few times. The chain uses TRBV7-2 and TRBJ2-7, with TRBD2 matching over 9 bases. The CDR3 runs 13 residues. V lost 6 bases to trimming and J lost 7 bases; unmatched junction nucleotides: 7. CDR1 is SGHTA and CDR2 is FQGNSA in the germline V gene. CDR3 amino acids: CASRLGLATEQYF. The CDR3 nucleotides are TGTGCCAGCAGACTGGGACTAGCCACTGAGCAGTACTTC.

In this sample, this clone turned up once. V usage is TRBV10-3 and J usage is TRBJ2-3; TRBD2 aligns across 12 bases. With 6 bases clipped from V and 6 bases from J, the junction kept 19 bases outside the gene matches. The CDR3 is made up of 19 amino acids. From germline, CDR1 is ENHRY and CDR2 SYGVKD. The DNA of the CDR3 is TGTGCCATCAGACCCGGCCTAGCGGGAGGGTCCCGCCTGATGGATACGCAGTATTTT. Its translation: CAIRPGLAGGSRLMDTQYF.

The rearrangement joins TRBV5-1 to TRBJ2-3, with D possibly matching TRBD1 (5 bases). Germline V CDR1 and CDR2: SGHRS, YFSETQ. This CDR3 spans 14 amino acids. Trimming shortened V by 0 bases and J by 6 bases, and 11 bases separated the two germline ends. CDR3 sequence reads: CASSLGGEGDTQYF. CDR3 DNA sequence: TGCGCCAGCAGCTTGGGGGGCGAAGGGGATACGCAGTATTTT.

CDR3: CASSLTGIIEAFF. CDR3 DNA sequence: TGTGCCAGCAGCTTGACAGGGATTATTGAAGCTTTCTTT. The rearrangement links TRBV11-3 to TRBJ1-1, with TRBD1 matching 7 bases. The V gene end was trimmed by 3 bases and the J gene end by 7 bases; junction bases not matched to a gene: 5. Per germline, CDR1 SGHNT and CDR2 YENEEA. This CDR3 region has 13 residues.

The chain joins TRBV5-1 to TRBJ2-3, with 13 bases matching TRBD2. The V gene's germline CDR1 is SGHRS and CDR2 YFSETQ. This CDR3 has 18 amino acids. J was trimmed by 3 bases and V by 0 bases; bases with no gene match: 7. As DNA, the CDR3 is TGCGCCAGCAGCTTGGGACTAGCGGGAGGAGGTCTTACAGATACGCAGTATTTT. The encoded protein is CASSLGLAGGGLTDTQYF.

The V gene is TRBV2, the J gene TRBJ1-3, with 8 bases fitting TRBD1. V shed 7 bases and J 8 bases; nucleotides not matched to a gene: 7. Germline V gene sequence: CDR1 SNHLY, CDR2 FYNNEI. There are 13 residues in the CDR3. CDR3 protein: CASNGQGVDTIYF. CDR3 bases: TGTGCCAGCAACGGACAGGGTGTGGACACCATATATTTT.

This sequence joins TRBV6-5 and TRBJ2-6; perhaps TRBD2 as D (6 bases). This CDR3 region has 16 residues. From germline, CDR1 is MNHEY and CDR2 SVGAGI. With 4 bases removed from V and 0 bases from J, the gap between germline ends came to 10 bases. For the CDR3, the DNA is TGTGCCAGCAGTTCGGGCGGGGTCTCTGGGGCCAACGTCCTGACTTTC. Translating it yields CASSSGGVSGANVLTF.

This clone was picked up one time. This chain joins TRBV18 and TRBJ2-2; 10 nucleotides match TRBD1. Germline V gene lookup returns CDR1 KGHSH and CDR2 LQKENI. This CDR3 contains 16 residues. V trimming: 1 base; J trimming: 6 bases; junction bases outside the gene matches: 5. CDR3 sequence (DNA): TGTGCCAGCTCACCACGAGGACAGGGGGAATCCGGGGAGCTGTTTTTT. This sequence encodes CASSPRGQGESGELFF.

The V call is TRBV15, the J call TRBJ2-3, with D hard to call. The CDR3 spans 11 residues. The V end was cut by 3 bases, the J end by 6 bases, with 4 bases between. The germline gives CDR1 LNHNV, CDR2 YYDKDF (reference sequence). The CDR3 loop reads CATSSADTQYF. The CDR3 DNA reads TGTGCCACCAGCAGTGCGGATACGCAGTATTTT.